This TCR beta chain was profiled in a study of PD-1 blockade in classical Hodgkin lymphoma. Study conclusions and caveats: Prior therapy or disease activity may underlie the repertoire differences, whose causes remain undefined. When set against healthy donors, newly diagnosed patients were reported to show lower baseline TCR diversity.

The repertoire was sequenced with immunoSEQ multiplex PCR; TCRdb's copy has only in-frame clones and lacks some. The data contain approximately 35,000 clones, around 94% of them singletons. This CDR3 contains 14 residues. J gave up 10 bases and V 3 bases, and 6 bases lay outside the gene matches. The germline V gene encodes CDR1 SGHVS and CDR2 FQNEAQ. Details on this clone: The target antigen is unknown.

Time point here: newly diagnosed, previously untreated cHL patient sample. Comparison came from newly diagnosed, untreated classical Hodgkin lymphoma PBMCs. Material for sequencing was peripheral blood mononuclear cells (PBMCs). The source is a human donor with classical Hodgkin lymphoma. The chain joins TRBV7-8 to TRBJ2-1; 10 bases line up with TRBD1. The CDR3 loop is CASSFGTGVREQFF. CDR3 in DNA: TGTGCCAGCAGCTTCGGGACAGGGGTGCGGGAGCAGTTCTTC.